The rows below give T cell receptor beta chains drawn from one sample of a study of shared clonotypes between healthy human individuals. Method: immunoSEQ multiplex PCR; TCRdb's copy keeps in-frame clones and lacks some. Here the sample spans roughly 2 million clones, roughly 94% being singletons. Sequenced input: naive CD4+ T cells sorted from blood. All receptors come from a man aged 18 to 29 in good health. Both conserved end residues are part of each CDR3. Each record gives: D gene, J gene, V gene, CDR3 protein, CDR3 DNA. A D gene is named only where the DNA matches it firmly.

NA | TRBJ1-5 | TRBV11-2 | CASSLLSNQPQHF | TGTGCCAGCAGCTTACTGAGCAATCAGCCCCAGCATTTT
NA | TRBJ2-3 | TRBV9 | CASSSISARSTDTQYF | TGTGCCAGCAGTTCCATTAGCGCGCGAAGCACAGATACGCAGTATTTT
NA | TRBJ1-1 | TRBV7-2 | CASSLVGRNTEAFF | TGTGCCAGCAGCTTAGTCGGACGGAACACTGAAGCTTTCTTT
NA | TRBJ1-1 | TRBV18 | CASSPPGRPNTEAFF | TGTGCCAGCTCACCACCAGGGAGACCCAACACTGAAGCTTTCTTT
NA | TRBJ1-6 | TRBV9 | CASSVGWLSYNSPLHF | TGTGCCAGCAGCGTAGGGTGGCTCTCCTATAATTCACCCCTCCACTTT
TRBD1 | TRBJ2-7 | TRBV2 | CASSLYLGTGSYEQYF | TGTGCCAGCAGTTTATATTTAGGGACAGGGTCCTACGAGCAGTACTTC
NA | TRBJ2-7 | TRBV9 | CASSAEGSQPYEQYF | TGTGCCAGCAGCGCCGAGGGTTCACAACCCTACGAGCAGTACTTC
NA | TRBJ2-4 | TRBV29-1 | CSTMEGNIQYF | TGCAGCACCATGGAAGGGAACATTCAGTACTTC
NA | TRBJ2-5 | TRBV30 | CAWLGRSSSFQLGTQYF | TGTGCCTGGTTGGGACGCAGCTCGTCGTTCCAGTTGGGGACCCAGTACTTC
NA | TRBJ1-2 | TRBV5-1 | CASSLAVTVSPGGYTF | TGCGCCAGCAGCTTGGCGGTAACAGTCTCCCCAGGAGGCTACACCTTC
NA | TRBJ2-7 | TRBV10-3 | CAISEVSIHEQYF | TGTGCCATCAGTGAGGTCTCGATCCACGAGCAGTACTTC
TRBD2 | TRBJ2-3 | TRBV7-7 | CASSPSGGSQDTQYF | TGTGCTAGCAGCCCCTCGGGGGGATCCCAGGATACGCAGTATTTT
NA | TRBJ1-1 | TRBV7-8 | CASSLFKGNTEAFF | TGTGCCAGCAGCTTGTTCAAGGGGAACACTGAAGCTTTCTTT
NA | TRBJ1-1 | TRBV5-6 | CASSNRDGWRGTEAFF | TGTGCCAGCAGCAACCGGGACGGATGGCGAGGCACTGAAGCTTTCTTT
NA | TRBJ1-2 | TRBV7-9 | CASSLGAGEGGYTF | TGTGCCAGCAGCTTGGGAGCAGGGGAAGGAGGCTACACCTTC
NA | TRBJ2-7 | TRBV10-1 | CASSESATSLDEQYF | TGCGCCAGCAGTGAGTCTGCGACTAGTCTGGACGAGCAGTACTTC
NA | TRBJ2-7 | TRBV5-4 | CASSLQGLSYEQYF | TGTGCCAGCAGCCTACAGGGACTCTCCTACGAGCAGTACTTC
NA | TRBJ1-1 | TRBV30 | CAWSRAGNTEAFF | TGTGCCTGGAGTCGCGCCGGGAACACTGAAGCTTTCTTT
NA | TRBJ2-7 | TRBV28 | CASSPLRDRKEQYF | TGTGCCAGCAGTCCCCTCCGGGACCGGAAAGAGCAGTACTTC
TRBD1 | TRBJ2-2 | TRBV6-1 | CASSAIRQGARSTGELFF | TGTGCCAGCAGTGCAATACGACAGGGGGCGCGATCAACCGGGGAGCTGTTTTTT
NA | TRBJ2-1 | TRBV7-8 | CASSLVGLTGNEQFF | TGTGCCAGCAGCTTAGTGGGTCTAACAGGGAATGAGCAGTTCTTC
NA | TRBJ2-5 | TRBV25-1 | CASSEEGSWETQYF | TGTGCCAGCAGTGAGGAGGGGAGTTGGGAGACCCAGTACTTC
NA | TRBJ2-3 | TRBV5-8 | CASSLGRPSTDTQYF | TGTGCCAGCAGCTTGGGCAGGCCGAGCACAGATACGCAGTATTTT
TRBD1 | TRBJ1-6 | TRBV28 | CASSTTGELNSPLHF | TGTGCCAGCAGTACGACAGGGGAGCTGAATTCACCCCTCCACTTT
NA | TRBJ2-1 | TRBV9 | CASSVATYNEQFF | TGTGCCAGCAGCGTAGCCACCTACAATGAGCAGTTCTTC
TRBD1 | TRBJ2-1 | TRBV7-9 | CASSSGTGGSNEQFF | TGTGCCAGCAGCTCCGGGACAGGGGGTTCAAATGAGCAGTTCTTC
TRBD2 | TRBJ2-7 | TRBV5-4 | CASSIGTSGSYEQYF | TGTGCCAGCAGCATCGGGACTAGCGGTTCTTACGAGCAGTACTTC
NA | TRBJ2-7 | TRBV5-1 | CASRVTDNSYEQYF | TGCGCCAGCAGAGTGACGGACAACTCCTACGAGCAGTACTTC
NA | TRBJ2-2 | TRBV7-8 | CASSPRVGIGELFF | TGTGCCAGCAGCCCCCGGGTGGGAATCGGGGAGCTGTTTTTT
TRBD2 | TRBJ2-7 | TRBV7-2 | CASSLVGLAGLEQYF | TGTGCCAGCAGCTTAGTGGGACTAGCGGGACTCGAGCAGTACTTC
TRBD2 | TRBJ2-7 | TRBV7-2 | CASSALAGQYEQYF | TGTGCCAGCAGCGCACTAGCGGGGCAATACGAGCAGTACTTC
NA | TRBJ2-1 | TRBV6-5 | CASSRHPRVNEQFF | TGTGCCAGCAGCCGACACCCGCGAGTCAATGAGCAGTTCTTC
NA | TRBJ2-7 | TRBV5-8 | CASSVPGVEEQYF | TGTGCCAGCAGCGTACCAGGAGTAGAGGAGCAGTACTTC
TRBD2 | TRBJ2-7 | TRBV18 | CASSPSVLAGGEQYF | TGTGCCAGCTCACCATCTGTGTTAGCGGGAGGCGAGCAGTACTTC
TRBD2 | TRBJ2-1 | TRBV6-1 | CASITPGAGVGEQFF | TGTGCCAGCATCACACCCGGAGCGGGAGTGGGTGAGCAGTTCTTC
TRBD1 | TRBJ1-2 | TRBV19 | CASSPTGGYGYTF | TGTGCCAGTAGTCCTACAGGGGGCTATGGCTACACCTTC
NA | TRBJ1-5 | TRBV5-1 | CASSYAENQPQHF | TGCGCCAGCAGCTACGCAGAAAATCAGCCCCAGCATTTT
NA | TRBJ2-5 | TRBV5-1 | CASSLGSIQETQYF | TGCGCCAGCAGCTTGGGTTCGATTCAAGAGACCCAGTACTTC
TRBD2 | TRBJ2-2 | TRBV18 | CASSVSSGSTGELFF | TGTGCCAGCTCAGTCTCTAGCGGGAGCACCGGGGAGCTGTTTTTT
NA | TRBJ2-3 | TRBV11-3 | CASSFGQSTDTQYF | TGTGCCAGCAGCTTCGGACAGAGCACAGATACGCAGTATTTT
NA | TRBJ1-5 | TRBV30 | CAWSDRVVSPQHF | TGTGCCTGGAGCGACAGAGTTGTTTCGCCCCAGCATTTT
NA | TRBJ1-5 | TRBV7-2 | CASSLLNQPQHF | TGTGCCAGCAGCTTATTAAATCAGCCCCAGCATTTT
NA | TRBJ2-7 | TRBV7-8 | CASSLRGLSYEQYF | TGTGCCAGCAGCTTACGCGGCCTCTCCTACGAGCAGTACTTC
NA | TRBJ2-3 | TRBV10-3 | CAISGGDTQYF | TGTGCCATCAGTGGAGGAGATACGCAGTATTTT
NA | TRBJ2-3 | TRBV7-9 | CASSSSTRRDTQYF | TGTGCCAGCAGCTCTTCGACAAGGAGAGATACGCAGTATTTT
NA | TRBJ1-2 | TRBV5-1 | CASSLNLQGGYGYTF | TGCGCCAGCAGCTTGAACCTACAGGGAGGGTATGGCTACACCTTC
TRBD2 | TRBJ2-3 | TRBV5-1 | CASSFGGLTDTQYF | TGCGCCAGCAGCTTCGGGGGGTTGACAGATACGCAGTATTTT
TRBD2 | TRBJ2-3 | TRBV7-9 | CASSLILGLKREGADTQYF | TGTGCCAGCAGCTTGATCCTGGGATTAAAACGGGAGGGGGCAGATACGCAGTATTTT
NA | TRBJ2-1 | TRBV9 | CASSVSGLSTFYNEQFF | TGTGCCAGCAGCGTAAGTGGGCTATCTACCTTCTACAATGAGCAGTTCTTC
TRBD1 | TRBJ1-5 | TRBV7-8 | CASSRTGQNQPQHF | TGTGCCAGCAGCCGGACAGGACAAAATCAGCCCCAGCATTTT
TRBD1 | TRBJ1-2 | TRBV5-4 | CASSPDRTYGYTF | TGTGCCAGCAGCCCGGACAGGACCTATGGCTACACCTTC
NA | TRBJ2-2 | TRBV27 | CASRAGTTNTGELFF | TGTGCCAGCAGAGCCGGGACAACGAACACCGGGGAGCTGTTTTTT
NA | TRBJ2-7 | TRBV29-1 | CSGVTGYEQYF | TGCAGCGGGGTGACAGGCTACGAGCAGTACTTC
NA | TRBJ1-1 | TRBV28 | CASSLGGKTEAFF | TGTGCCAGCAGTTTGGGGGGCAAGACTGAAGCTTTCTTT
NA | TRBJ1-2 | TRBV18 | CASSPLGSRPSYGYTF | TGTGCCAGCTCACCACTCGGGTCCCGTCCCTCCTATGGCTACACCTTC
NA | TRBJ1-2 | TRBV30 | CAWSVANGYTF | TGTGCCTGGAGTGTGGCAAATGGCTACACCTTC